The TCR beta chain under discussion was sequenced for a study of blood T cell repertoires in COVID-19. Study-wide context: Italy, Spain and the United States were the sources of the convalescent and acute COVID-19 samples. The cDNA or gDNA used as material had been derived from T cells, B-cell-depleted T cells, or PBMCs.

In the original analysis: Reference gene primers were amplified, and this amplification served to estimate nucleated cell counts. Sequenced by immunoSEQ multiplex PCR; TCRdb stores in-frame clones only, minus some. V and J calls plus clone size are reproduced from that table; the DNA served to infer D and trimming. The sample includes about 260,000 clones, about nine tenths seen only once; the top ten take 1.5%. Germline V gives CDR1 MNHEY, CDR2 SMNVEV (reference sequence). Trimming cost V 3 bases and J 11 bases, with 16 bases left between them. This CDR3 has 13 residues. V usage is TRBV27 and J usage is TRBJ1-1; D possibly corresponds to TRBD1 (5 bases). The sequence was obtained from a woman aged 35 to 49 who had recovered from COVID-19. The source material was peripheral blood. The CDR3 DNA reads TGTGCCAGCAGTTTTCTTAGGCAGGGATCCGCTTTCTTT. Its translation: CASSFLRQGSAFF.